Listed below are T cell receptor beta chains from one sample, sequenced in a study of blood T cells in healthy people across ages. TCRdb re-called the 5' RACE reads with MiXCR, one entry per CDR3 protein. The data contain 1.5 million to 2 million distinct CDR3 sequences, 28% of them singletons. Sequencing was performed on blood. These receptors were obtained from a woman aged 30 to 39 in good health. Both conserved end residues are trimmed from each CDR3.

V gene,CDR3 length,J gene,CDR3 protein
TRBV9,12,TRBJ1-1,ASSVREWNTEAF
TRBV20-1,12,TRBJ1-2,SARRQDTPWGYT
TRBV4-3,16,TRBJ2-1,ASSQGGTSGTPYNEQF
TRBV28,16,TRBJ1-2,ATDTYLPGTPRPYGYT
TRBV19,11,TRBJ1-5,ATTDRNDQPQH
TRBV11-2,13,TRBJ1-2,ASSRGGSKHYGYT
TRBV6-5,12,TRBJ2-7,ASSYSAGLYEQY
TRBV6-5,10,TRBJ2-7,ASSYTPYEQY
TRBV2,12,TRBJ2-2,ASKTGQNTGELF
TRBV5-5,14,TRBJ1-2,ASSLSPGQGAYGYT
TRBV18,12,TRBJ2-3,ASSPGRQGDTQY
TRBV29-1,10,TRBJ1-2,SVLDRNYGYT
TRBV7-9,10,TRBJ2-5,ASSTSVGGQY
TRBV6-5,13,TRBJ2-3,ASRTLAGGQDTQY
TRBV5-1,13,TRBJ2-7,ASSLETGGAYEQY
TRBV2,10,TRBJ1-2,ACGTGLYGYT
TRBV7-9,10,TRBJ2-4,ASSSGQDYQY
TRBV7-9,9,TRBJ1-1,ASSQRSEAF
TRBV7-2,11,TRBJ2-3,ASSLVPQDTQY
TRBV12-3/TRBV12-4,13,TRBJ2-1,ASRLRGTPWNEQF
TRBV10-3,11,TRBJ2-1,AIGLAGYNEQF
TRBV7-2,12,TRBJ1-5,ASSADRRYQPQH
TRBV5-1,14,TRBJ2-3,ASSLLSGLSTDTQY
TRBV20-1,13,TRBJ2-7,SATLSRGGTYEQY
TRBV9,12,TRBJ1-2,ASNHPSSGVGYT
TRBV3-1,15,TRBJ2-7,ASSQLASGGAVYEQY
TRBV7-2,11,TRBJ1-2,ASSPGHRFGYT